Listed here are 16 T cell receptor beta chains from one sample, sequenced in a study of T-cell reconstitution after alpha-beta-depleted transplantation in children. The authors prepared the TCRbeta library with unique molecular identifiers. TCRdb reprocessed the PCR reads with MiXCR, giving one entry per CDR3 protein. The repertoire holds around 200,000 distinct CDR3 sequences, with about 6.4% as singletons. This material consisted of PBMCs from the stem cell graft donor, taken from the stem cell graft. These receptors were taken from a human donor who donated a stem cell graft to a child with Wiskott-Aldrich syndrome.

At least ten counts were recorded for this clonotype. This CDR3 is CATPGRGAARDEQFF. CDR3 sequence (DNA): TGTGCCACCCCTGGGAGGGGAGCGGCGAGGGATGAGCAGTTCTTC. The V gene is TRBV25-1, the J gene TRBJ2-1, with 7 bases that match TRBD2. V dropped 10 bases and J dropped 8; count of bases not matched to a gene: 17. CDR1 MGHDK and CDR2 SYGVNS come from the germline V gene. The CDR3 extends over 15 amino acids.

This chain links TRBV18 with TRBJ2-3; unclear D gene. The CDR3 runs 14 residues. The germline V gene has CDR1 KGHSH and CDR2 LQKENI. V lost 2 bases, J lost 4 bases, and 10 bases lay in between. Written as DNA, the CDR3 is TGTGCCAGCTCACCAAAAAGGAATTCAGATACGCAGTATTTT. It yields the protein CASSPKRNSDTQYF.

This clonotype was detected only a few times. This chain links TRBV9 with TRBJ2-3, with D possibly TRBD1 on 5 matching bases. The CDR3 runs to 16 residues. Trimming removed 0 bases from V and 0 bases from J, with 11 bases in between. Germline V CDR1 and CDR2: SGDLS, YYNGEE. The CDR3, as DNA: TGTGCCAGCAGCGTAGTGGGGCCCCACAGCACAGATACGCAGTATTTT. This codes for CASSVVGPHSTDTQYF.

This clonotype was seen many times. The genes are TRBV20-1 and TRBJ2-7; 7 bases fit TRBD1. V lost 6 bases to trimming and J lost 5 bases; unmatched junction nucleotides: 16. CDR3 size: 15 residues. CDR1 is DFQATT and CDR2 is SNEGSKA in the germline V gene (reference sequence). The DNA of the CDR3 is TGCAGTGCCAGACACTCTGGGACAGTACTACACGAGCAGTACTTC. This encodes CSARHSGTVLHEQYF.

In this sample, this clonotype turned up many times. The chain combines TRBV20-1 with TRBJ2-7; TRBD1 or TRBD2 may be the D gene (6 bases each). Per the germline V gene, CDR1 is DFQATT and CDR2 is SNEGSKA (reference sequence). V shed 5 bases and J shed 7 bases, with 15 bases lying between them. The CDR3 runs to 12 residues. Here the CDR3 reads CSAEGRGAEQYF. Written as DNA, the CDR3 is TGCAGTGCTGAAGGAAGGGGGGCTGAGCAGTACTTC.

This clonotype has ten or more counts. The rearrangement links TRBV5-1 to TRBJ2-2; D gene ambiguous. Trimming shortened V by 4 bases and J by 2 bases, and 9 bases separated the two germline ends. This CDR3 is built from 14 residues. CDR1 is SGHRS and CDR2 is YFSETQ in the germline V gene. The DNA of the CDR3 is TGCGCCAGCAGCCACACAAGTAACACCGGGGAGCTGTTTTTT. It codes for CASSHTSNTGELFF.

This clonotype was counted at least ten times. V is TRBV6-1 and J is TRBJ2-2; D perhaps matches TRBD1 (5 bases). Germline CDR1 and CDR2: MNHNS and SASEGT. This CDR3 region has 16 residues. The V and J ends lost 6 bases and 1 base respectively, with 15 bases between them. CDR3 in DNA: TGTGCCAGCAGCAGAAGAACAGGAATGAACACCGGGGAGCTGTTTTTT. Translated: CASSRRTGMNTGELFF.

The J gene is TRBJ1-2, the V gene TRBV5-1; unclear D gene. Germline V gives CDR1 SGHRS, CDR2 YFSETQ. V was clipped by 1 base and J by 0 bases, with 7 bases between them. This CDR3 region has 14 residues. This chain's CDR3 is CASSLSEANYGYTF. The CDR3 bases are TGCGCCAGCAGCTTGAGCGAGGCTAACTATGGCTACACCTTC.

The genes are TRBV19 and TRBJ2-1; D not certain. Germline-derived CDR1 and CDR2 are LNHDA and SQIVND (reference sequence). The V end was cut by 5 bases, the J end by 6 bases, with 14 bases between. This CDR3 has 14 amino acids. CDR3 region: CASSPLRRSNEQFF. CDR3 sequence (DNA): TGTGCCAGTAGTCCCTTGCGGAGATCCAATGAGCAGTTCTTC.

The sample holds many counts of this clonotype. The chain joins TRBV29-1 to TRBJ2-7; possible D gene TRBD1, 5 bases. Germline CDR1 SQVTM, CDR2 ANQGSEA. The CDR3 is 14 amino acids. Between the trimmed V and J ends, which lost 5 bases and 0 bases, there was a span of 14 bases. This CDR3 reads CSVCDSLYSYEQYF. In DNA, the CDR3 is TGCAGCGTTTGCGACAGTTTATACTCCTACGAGCAGTACTTC.

This clonotype has a handful of counts. This chain uses TRBV11-2 with TRBJ2-2; possibly TRBD1 for D (5 bases). CDR3 length: 15 residues. Germline CDR1 and CDR2: SGHAT and FQNNGV. Trimming took off 3 bases at V and 2 bases at J, with 10 bases between the two ends. In DNA, the CDR3 is TGTGCCAGCAGCTTCGGACACCATAACACCGGGGAGCTGTTTTTT. Amino acids: CASSFGHHNTGELFF.

Comment on this clonotype: Relative to the germline gene, one junction end is altered; a read error may explain this. The chain is built from TRBV19 and TRBJ2-1, with 12 bases aligning to TRBD1. This CDR3 has 14 amino acids. Germline V gene data show CDR1 as LNHDA and CDR2 as SQIVND (reference sequence). The DNA of the CDR3 is TGTGCAAGTAGTATCGGGACAGGGGGCGATGAGCAGTTCTTC. It codes for CASSIGTGGDEQFF.

The sample holds a few counts of this clonotype. The chain combines TRBV29-1 with TRBJ2-7; 8 nucleotides match TRBD1. Germline V gene lookup returns CDR1 SQVTM and CDR2 ANQGSEA. The CDR3 is 13 amino acids. Trimming at V came to 6 bases and at J to 6 bases, leaving 10 bases not matched to a gene. The CDR3 nucleotides are TGCAGCGTCAGGGGGCGCGAGGCGGGCGAGCAGTACTTC. It is translated as CSVRGREAGEQYF.

This clonotype occurred many times. The J gene is TRBJ1-2, the V gene TRBV7-9, with 12 bases aligning to TRBD1. Looked up from germline, CDR1 is SEHNR and CDR2 is FQNEAQ (reference sequence). The length of the CDR3 is 15 residues. V was clipped by 4 bases and J by 8 bases; unmatched bases: 8. The CDR3 bases are TGTGCCAGCAGCTCCCGGGACAGGGGGCATTCCGGCTACACCTTC. This translates into CASSSRDRGHSGYTF.

Ten or more counts support this clonotype. The chain recombines TRBV30 with TRBJ1-5; 12 nucleotides line up with TRBD1. Germline CDR1 and CDR2: GTSNPN and SVGIG (reference sequence). V lost 5 bases, J lost 2 bases, and 7 bases stayed unmatched. CDR3 length equals 16 residues. CDR3 coding DNA: TGTGCCTGGGGGACAGGGGGCGAAAAAGGCAATCAGCCCCAGCATTTT. Translating it yields CAWGTGGEKGNQPQHF. Using reference TRBV30 and TRBJ1-5 for the parts outside the CDR3, the full variable domain is SQTIHQWPATLVQPVGSPLSLECTVEGTSNPNLYWYRQAAGRGLQLLFYSVGIGQISSEVPQNLSASRPQDRQFILSSKKLLLSDSGFYLCAWGTGGEKGNQPQHFGDGTRLSIL.

The sample holds many counts of this clonotype. This rearrangement joins TRBV29-1 to TRBJ2-2; unclear D gene. Germline V gives CDR1 SQVTM, CDR2 ANQGSEA. V shed 5 bases and J shed 0 bases, with 7 bases lying between them. The CDR3 runs to 13 residues. In DNA, the CDR3 is TGCAGCGTTTCGGGCCCGAACACCGGGGAGCTGTTTTTT. This codes for CSVSGPNTGELFF.